The rows below give T cell receptor beta chains drawn from one sample of a study of CD8 T cells in Susac syndrome. TCRdb independently ran MiXCR on the immunoSEQ multiplex PCR reads; one entry per CDR3 protein. The data contain about 150,000 distinct CDR3 sequences, 85% to 95% of them singletons. Source material: CD4+ T cells from PBMCs. The receptor set was obtained from a human donor with multiple sclerosis. Each CDR3 is given with its conserved first and last residue. Each record gives: V gene, CDR3 protein.

V: TRBV20-1
CDR3: CSAWSTSTDTQYF

V: TRBV6-2/TRBV6-3
CDR3: CASSRPGTGNNEQFF

V: TRBV7-2
CDR3: CASSKPGQGSQETQYF

V: TRBV28
CDR3: CASSLNLGQYF

V: TRBV6-4
CDR3: CASSAFGGVSSGANVLTF

V: TRBV27
CDR3: CASSPSPGLTYTGELFF

V: TRBV20-1
CDR3: CSVKIVAKNIQYF

V: TRBV2
CDR3: CASSERERSFF

V: TRBV20-1
CDR3: CSASNQGWIEQFF

V: TRBV23-1
CDR3: CASSQSGVNIQYF

V: TRBV25-1
CDR3: CASSETSLGLGSYEQYF

V: TRBV5-6
CDR3: CASSDGLRDEQFF